The 28 T cell receptor beta chains in this list originate from one sample, sequenced in a study of blood T cell repertoires in COVID-19. Assay used: immunoSEQ multiplex PCR; TCRdb lists only in-frame clones, some missing. The sample lists around 300,000 clones; over 70% were seen once. Source material: PBMCs or T cells enriched from blood (not recorded which). These receptors originate from a man aged 30 to 45 who had recovered from COVID-19.

This clone was detected only a few times. J is TRBJ1-6 and V is TRBV27, with D possibly TRBD1 on 6 matching bases. V was clipped by 4 bases and J by 0 bases, with 13 bases between them. Germline lookup yields CDR1 MNHEY and CDR2 SMNVEV (reference sequence). The CDR3 spans 17 residues. The CDR3 reads CASSSSRGGSYNSPLHF. DNA of the CDR3: TGTGCCAGCAGTTCCTCCAGAGGGGGCTCCTATAATTCACCCCTCCACTTT.

V usage is TRBV6-5 and J usage is TRBJ1-1, with TRBD1 matching 9 bases. This CDR3 is built from 15 residues. The germline CDR1 and CDR2 sequences are MNHEY and SVGAGI. J lost 5 bases, V lost 5 bases, and 9 bases had no gene match. CDR3 protein: CASSPGQGRETEAFF. CDR3 sequence (DNA): TGTGCCAGCAGTCCTGGACAGGGGCGGGAAACTGAAGCTTTCTTT.

V usage is TRBV5-5 and J usage is TRBJ2-3; 8 bases match TRBD1. The CDR3 runs 13 residues. Germline-derived CDR1 and CDR2 are SGHKS and YYEKEE (reference sequence). Trimming took 9 bases from V and 3 from J; bases not matched to a gene: 6. As DNA, the CDR3 is TGTGCCACCAGACAGGGGTCAACAGATACGCAGTATTTT. Its protein is CATRQGSTDTQYF.

The chain links TRBV10-3 to TRBJ2-5, with D tentatively TRBD2 (5 bases). Trimming removed 8 bases at V and 1 base at J, with 14 bases between. CDR3 length: 14 amino acids. The germline V gene encodes CDR1 ENHRY and CDR2 SYGVKD. The CDR3 nucleotides read TGTGCCATCTCAGAGGGAACAGTCCAAGAGACCCAGTACTTC. Its translation: CAISEGTVQETQYF.

The rearrangement uses TRBV18 and TRBJ1-6; D is ambiguous. Looked up from germline, CDR1 is KGHSH and CDR2 is LQKENI. The CDR3 sequence is 12 residues long. V was shortened by 3 bases and J by 14 bases, with 11 bases between the two germline ends. CDR3: CASSPDGGSLHF. As DNA, the CDR3 is TGTGCCAGCTCACCCGATGGAGGGTCCCTCCACTTT.

This sequence joins TRBV3-1 (or the pseudogene TRBV3-2) and TRBJ2-7, with 7 positions matching TRBD2. Germline V gene data show CDR1 as LGHDT and CDR2 as YNNKEL (reference sequence). This CDR3 region has 14 residues. The trim removed 5 bases at V and 5 bases at J, leaving 9 bases unmatched. Written as DNA, the CDR3 is TGTGCCAGCAGCGGGGTAAGCGGGGCCGACGAGCAGTACTTC. This gives the protein CASSGVSGADEQYF.

The chain couples TRBV29-1 to TRBJ2-7; weak D call: TRBD1 (6 bases). Deletions cut 6 bases from V and 0 bases from J, with 9 bases between. There are 12 residues in the CDR3. CDR1 and CDR2 from the germline V gene are SQVTM and ANQGSEA. In DNA form, the CDR3 reads TGCAGCGTGGGGGCGGGCTCCTACGAGCAGTACTTC. It translates to CSVGAGSYEQYF.

The chain combines TRBV5-5 with TRBJ2-2, with 8 positions matching TRBD1. The V gene end was trimmed by 3 bases and the J gene end by 4 bases; junction bases not matched to a gene: 5. CDR1 SGHKS and CDR2 YYEKEE come from the germline V gene (reference sequence). The CDR3 runs 15 residues. The CDR3 bases are TGTGCCAGCAGCTCCGGACAGGGACTCACCGGGGAGCTGTTTTTT. Encoded protein: CASSSGQGLTGELFF.

The chain is built from TRBV15 and TRBJ1-3; possibly TRBD1 for D (6 bases). V lost 4 bases to trimming and J lost 0 bases, with 13 bases between them. The CDR3 has 16 amino acids. Germline values: CDR1 LNHNV, CDR2 YYDKDF (reference sequence). The CDR3 DNA reads TGTGCCACCAGCAAAAAGACAGGCCTCTCTGGAAACACCATATATTTT. Protein product: CATSKKTGLSGNTIYF.

The chain couples TRBV6-5 to TRBJ2-3, with TRBD1 matching over 9 bases. V was pared by 6 bases and J by 1 base, with 5 bases of the junction left unmatched. Germline CDR1 and CDR2: MNHEY and SVGAGI. This CDR3 has 15 amino acids. This CDR3 is CASSQQGAGTDTQYF. The CDR3 coding sequence is TGTGCCAGCAGCCAACAGGGGGCGGGCACAGATACGCAGTATTTT.

V and J are TRBV5-4 and TRBJ2-1, with 9 positions matching TRBD2. V was pared by 5 bases and J by 4 bases, with 7 bases of the junction left unmatched. The germline CDR1 and CDR2 sequences are SGHNT and YYREEE (reference sequence). There are 15 residues in the CDR3. The chain's CDR3 is CASSPSGGPYNEQFF. CDR3 nucleotide sequence: TGTGCCAGCAGTCCAAGCGGGGGGCCGTACAATGAGCAGTTCTTC.

This clone occurred once. The same CDR3 arises from other DNA sequences in this sample as well. CDR3 protein: CASSLSGNQPQHF. The CDR3 nucleotides read TGTGCCAGCAGCTTATCAGGCAATCAGCCCCAGCATTTT. This rearrangement joins TRBV7-9 to TRBJ1-5; D uncertain. Germline V gene data show CDR1 as SEHNR and CDR2 as FQNEAQ (reference sequence). Trimming removed 2 bases from V and 2 bases from J, with 4 bases in between. This CDR3 contains 13 residues. Full variable domain (remainder filled in from reference TRBV7-9 and TRBJ1-5): DTGVSQNPRHKITKRGQNVTFRCDPISEHNRLYWYRQTLGQGPEFLTYFQNEAQLEKSRLLSDRFSAERPKGSFSTLEIQRTEQGDSAMYLCASSLSGNQPQHFGDGTRLSIL.

This chain links TRBV18 with TRBJ2-5, with a possible D match to TRBD2 (5 bases). Germline values: CDR1 KGHSH, CDR2 LQKENI. This CDR3 contains 15 residues. V gave up 3 bases and J gave up 2 bases, with 13 bases separating them. The CDR3 DNA sequence: TGTGCCAGCTCACCCGGCGGACTGTTACAAGAGACCCAGTACTTC. This gives the protein CASSPGGLLQETQYF.

The chain links TRBV7-9 to TRBJ1-1, with D uncertain. The V end lost 1 base, the J end lost 4 bases, and 10 bases lay between the germline ends. This CDR3 has 14 amino acids. The V gene's germline CDR1 is SEHNR and CDR2 FQNEAQ (reference sequence). The CDR3 nucleotides read TGTGCCAGCAGCTTAGAGCGCTTTGCCACTGAAGCTTTCTTT. Translating it yields CASSLERFATEAFF.

The rearrangement uses TRBV30 and TRBJ2-3; 12 positions agree with TRBD2. The CDR3 loop spans 15 amino acids. The germline V gene has CDR1 GTSNPN and CDR2 SVGIG (reference sequence). CDR3 amino acids: CARGPSGGAGDTQYF. In DNA, the CDR3 is TGTGCTCGAGGCCCTAGCGGGGGGGCTGGAGATACGCAGTATTTT.

The V gene is TRBV27, the J gene TRBJ2-7; maybe TRBD1 (5 bases). This CDR3 is built from 12 residues. V was pared by 2 bases and J by 6 bases, with 8 bases between. Germline CDR1 and CDR2: MNHEY and SMNVEV (reference sequence). CDR3 protein: CASSLPRGEQYF. DNA of the CDR3: TGTGCCAGCAGTTTACCAAGGGGCGAGCAGTACTTC.

The V gene is TRBV5-1, the J gene TRBJ2-7; 14 nucleotides align to TRBD2. Per germline, CDR1 SGHRS and CDR2 YFSETQ. The CDR3 is 15 amino acids. V was clipped by 2 bases and J by 3 bases; unmatched bases: 1. CDR3 loop: CASSFGTSGGYEQYF. In DNA form, the CDR3 reads TGCGCCAGCAGCTTCGGGACTAGCGGGGGCTACGAGCAGTACTTC. The full variable domain, rest sourced from reference TRBV5-1 and TRBJ2-7, is KAGVTQTPRYLIKTRGQQVTLSCSPISGHRSVSWYQQTPGQGLQFLFEYFSETQRNKGNFPGRFSGRQFSNSRSEMNVSTLELGDSALYLCASSFGTSGGYEQYFGPGTRLTVT.

The V and J genes are TRBV28 and TRBJ1-4; D possibly corresponds to TRBD1 (6 bases). Trimming left V 6 bases short and J 14 bases short, with 19 bases between. The germline V gene encodes CDR1 MDHEN and CDR2 SYDVKM. The CDR3 has 13 residues. CDR3: CASSLTQGRWLFF. The DNA for the CDR3 is TGTGCCAGCAGCCTAACTCAGGGGAGATGGCTGTTTTTT.

The CDR3 here is CASPGTGAQYF. The CDR3 nucleotides are TGTGCCAGCCCAGGGACAGGGGCTCAGTACTTC. V usage is TRBV6-5 and J usage is TRBJ2-7, with 10 nucleotides matching TRBD1. Germline CDR1 is MNHEY and CDR2 is SVGAGI. V dropped 8 bases and J dropped 10; count of bases not matched to a gene: 5. The CDR3 contains 11 residues.

The gene calls are TRBV30 and TRBJ2-2, with D hard to call. V shed 0 bases and J shed 0 bases, with 5 bases lying between them. CDR1 and CDR2 from the germline V gene are GTSNPN and SVGIG (reference sequence). The length of the CDR3 is 14 residues. CDR3 coding DNA: TGTGCCTGGAGTGTACTCTCGAACACCGGGGAGCTGTTTTTT. Protein sequence: CAWSVLSNTGELFF.

This clone was counted only a few times. The chain is built from TRBV5-6 and TRBJ2-2, with D hard to call. Deletions cut 2 bases from V and 5 bases from J, with 19 bases between. CDR3 length: 17 residues. Germline V gene data show CDR1 as SGHDT and CDR2 as YYEEEE. CDR3 region: CASSFARDISQTGELFF. The CDR3 nucleotides are TGTGCCAGCAGCTTCGCTCGAGACATCAGCCAAACCGGGGAGCTGTTTTTT.

This sequence joins TRBV11-2 and TRBJ1-2; perhaps TRBD1 as D (5 bases). There are 15 residues in the CDR3. With 3 bases removed from V and 0 bases from J, the gap between germline ends came to 11 bases. In germline, CDR1 is SGHAT, CDR2 FQNNGV. CDR3 bases: TGTGCCAGCAGCTTCGGACATGTTCCTAACTATGGCTACACCTTC. This codes for CASSFGHVPNYGYTF.

V is TRBV19 and J is TRBJ1-2, with TRBD1 identical over 8 bases. The CDR3 is 14 residues long. With 4 bases clipped from V and 8 bases from J, the junction kept 9 bases outside the gene matches. Per the germline V gene, CDR1 is LNHDA and CDR2 is SQIVND (reference sequence). CDR3 nucleotide sequence: TGTGCCAGTAGTACCGGACAGGGTGTCGGGGGCTACACCTTC. As protein: CASSTGQGVGGYTF. Full variable domain (remainder filled in from reference TRBV19 and TRBJ1-2): DGGITQSPKYLFRKEGQNVTLSCEQNLNHDAMYWYRQDPGQGLRLIYYSQIVNDFQKGDIAEGYSVSREKKESFPLTVTSAQKNPTAFYLCASSTGQGVGGYTFGSGTRLTVV.

The rearrangement joins TRBV7-8 to TRBJ1-4; 10 bases fit TRBD1. The CDR3 covers 14 residues. V was pared by 5 bases and J by 8 bases, with 5 bases of the junction left unmatched. Germline V gene lookup returns CDR1 SGHVS and CDR2 FQNEAQ. CDR3 nucleotide sequence: TGTGCCAGCAGCCGACAGGGGGCTTGGGAAAAACTGTTTTTT. It codes for CASSRQGAWEKLFF.

The chain employs TRBV7-3 and TRBJ1-1; no clear D. V lost 6 bases and J lost 0, with 14 bases in between. CDR1 is SGHTA and CDR2 is FQGTGA in the germline V gene. There are 15 residues in the CDR3. The CDR3 DNA is TGTGCCAGCAGAACGGGCCCCGGGGTGAACACTGAAGCTTTCTTT. Translating it yields CASRTGPGVNTEAFF.

The chain has TRBV5-1 and TRBJ1-2, with 12 bases aligning to TRBD1. CDR3 length: 15 amino acids. J gave up 8 bases and V 3 bases, and 8 bases lay outside the gene matches. From germline, CDR1 is SGHRS and CDR2 YFSETQ. CDR3 sequence (DNA): TGCGCCAGCAGCTCGCCGGGACAGGGGGCGGGCGGCTACACCTTC. Its protein is CASSSPGQGAGGYTF.

This clone occurred once. This sequence joins TRBV5-1 and TRBJ2-1, with 13 bases that match TRBD2. This CDR3 comprises 20 residues. J gave up 9 bases and V 0 bases, and 18 bases lay outside the gene matches. CDR1 SGHRS and CDR2 YFSETQ come from the germline V gene. The chain's CDR3 is CASSLGAGPIGLAGEGEQFF. The CDR3 DNA follows: TGCGCCAGCAGCTTGGGAGCGGGCCCAATAGGACTAGCGGGGGAAGGTGAGCAGTTCTTC.

J is TRBJ1-5 and V is TRBV7-8; D gene unclear. Trimming took off 2 bases at V and 9 bases at J, with 11 bases between the two ends. CDR1 is SGHVS and CDR2 is FQNEAQ in the germline V gene. The CDR3 is 13 amino acids. The CDR3 sequence: CASSLQPRGPQHF. In nucleotides, the CDR3 is TGTGCCAGCAGCTTACAGCCCCGGGGGCCCCAGCATTTT. The whole variable domain, filled in from reference TRBV7-8 and TRBJ1-5, reads GAGVSQSPRYKVAKRGQDVALRCDPISGHVSLFWYQQALGQGPEFLTYFQNEAQLDKSGLPSDRFFAERPEGSVSTLKIQRTQQEDSAVYLCASSLQPRGPQHFGDGTRLSIL.